Presented here are 31 T cell receptor beta chains from one specimen sequenced in a study of shared clonotypes between healthy human individuals. Assay: immunoSEQ multiplex PCR; the TCRdb copy retains only in-frame clones and omits some. This sample carries over a million clones, over 95% of them seen once, and the ten largest clones take 1.2%. Sequences were obtained from naive CD4+ T cells sorted from blood. Subset given: CD45RA+ positively selected. Receptors originate from a man aged 25-45 years in good health.

V usage is TRBV5-4 and J usage is TRBJ2-7; 10 positions match TRBD2. This CDR3 is built from 17 residues. V shed 3 bases, J shed 0 bases, and the junction held 9 bases outside the gene matches. Germline CDR1 reads SGHNT; CDR2 reads YYREEE (reference sequence). The CDR3 DNA follows: TGTGCCAGCAGCTCCGGATTAGCGGGAGGCTACTCCTACGAGCAGTACTTC. This gives the protein CASSSGLAGGYSYEQYF.

The chain combines TRBV10-1 with TRBJ2-7; TRBD2 matches at 12 bases. J lost 2 bases, V lost 2 bases, and 7 bases had no gene match. The germline V gene has CDR1 WNHNN and CDR2 SYGVQD (reference sequence). This CDR3 is built from 17 residues. The CDR3 sequence: CASSETSGRPFAYEQYF. The CDR3 nucleotides read TGCGCCAGCAGTGAGACTAGCGGGAGGCCATTCGCCTACGAGCAGTACTTC.

This chain uses TRBV7-2 with TRBJ1-2; 11 nucleotides align to TRBD1. CDR3 length equals 13 residues. V was pared by 6 bases and J by 7 bases, with 4 bases of the junction left unmatched. Germline CDR1 and CDR2: SGHTA and FQGNSA. The CDR3 DNA follows: TGTGCCAGCAGATTCGGACAGGGGGCTGGCTACACCTTC. Translation: CASRFGQGAGYTF.

On this clone: This specimen includes other DNA sequences encoding the same CDR3. The DNA of the CDR3 is TGTGCCAGCAGCTTAGCAGGCAGGAACACTGAAGCTTTCTTT. Translated: CASSLAGRNTEAFF. The rearrangement uses TRBV7-8 and TRBJ1-1; D not certain. Trimming left V 0 bases short and J 1 base short, with 6 bases between. This CDR3 is built from 14 residues. Germline values: CDR1 SGHVS, CDR2 FQNEAQ. The variable domain in full, completed from reference TRBV7-8 and TRBJ1-1, reads GAGVSQSPRYKVAKRGQDVALRCDPISGHVSLFWYQQALGQGPEFLTYFQNEAQLDKSGLPSDRFFAERPEGSVSTLKIQRTQQEDSAVYLCASSLAGRNTEAFFGQGTRLTVV.

The chain links TRBV18 to TRBJ2-2; possibly TRBD2 for D (6 bases). Germline CDR1 reads KGHSH; CDR2 reads LQKENI. This CDR3 comprises 17 residues. Trimming shortened V by 0 bases and J by 4 bases, and 15 bases separated the two germline ends. Written as DNA, the CDR3 is TGTGCCAGCTCACCACCCAAGGGAGGTTGGGGCACCGGGGAGCTGTTTTTT. Translating it yields CASSPPKGGWGTGELFF.

The V call is TRBV27, the J call TRBJ1-5; D is ambiguous. The CDR3 is made up of 15 amino acids. Germline CDR1 MNHEY, CDR2 SMNVEV (reference sequence). V lost 3 bases and J 6 bases, leaving 15 bases between the germline ends. DNA for the CDR3: TGTGCCAGCAGTTTCGTCCGACACCCCCTTCAGCCCCAGCATTTT. It is translated as CASSFVRHPLQPQHF.

The rearrangement uses TRBV10-3 and TRBJ2-1, with D perhaps matching TRBD1 (7 bases). Germline loops: CDR1 ENHRY, CDR2 SYGVKD. V was clipped by 5 bases and J by 4 bases, with 21 bases between them. This CDR3 has 17 residues. CDR3 nucleotide sequence: TGTGCCATCAGTCCCGACAGGGCGCGGGATAAGTACAATGAGCAGTTCTTC. This gives the protein CAISPDRARDKYNEQFF.

The J gene is TRBJ2-7, the V gene TRBV4-3, with D possibly being TRBD2 (6 bases). Between the trimmed V and J ends, which lost 1 base and 4 bases, there was a span of 11 bases. Germline CDR1 LGHNA, CDR2 YSLEER. This CDR3 region has 14 residues. CDR3 bases: TGCGCCAGCAGCCAAGCACTAGCTTCTTACGAGCAGTACTTC. Protein product: CASSQALASYEQYF.

This rearrangement joins TRBV6-1 to TRBJ2-7; no reliable D call. V lost 7 bases, J lost 3 bases, and 16 bases lay in between. CDR1 and CDR2 from the germline V gene are MNHNS and SASEGT. This CDR3 has 14 amino acids. CDR3 in amino acids: CASIISVVGYEQYF. CDR3 nucleotides: TGTGCCAGCATAATCTCGGTGGTCGGCTACGAGCAGTACTTC.

This chain joins TRBV4-2 and TRBJ2-2; D gene unclear. CDR1 and CDR2 (germline): LGHNA, YNFKEQ. This CDR3 contains 13 residues. The germline V and J ends were trimmed by 2 bases and 7 bases, with 8 bases remaining between them. As DNA, the CDR3 is TGTGCCAGCAGCCAAAGAAGGGACGGGGAGCTGTTTTTT. It translates to CASSQRRDGELFF.

This chain joins TRBV5-3 and TRBJ1-5; D is uncertain. TRBV5-3 is recorded as an ORF, its role being uncertain. V was pared by 0 bases and J by 1 base, with 11 bases between. The CDR3 has 16 amino acids. CDR3 DNA sequence: TGTGCCAGAAGCTTGGGGCCCAACCAGAGCAATCAGCCCCAGCATTTT. Translated, it gives CARSLGPNQSNQPQHF.

In nucleotides, the CDR3 is TGTGCCAGCTCCTCGACTAGCGTTCACTACGAGCAGTACTTC. This translates into CASSSTSVHYEQYF. The rearrangement links TRBV18 to TRBJ2-7, with 8 bases lining up with TRBD2. The CDR3 spans 14 residues. Germline CDR1 and CDR2: KGHSH and LQKENI. With V trimmed by 6 bases and J by 3 bases, 7 bases remained unmatched.

This chain links TRBV30 with TRBJ2-7, with D possibly being TRBD2 (5 bases). The germline gives CDR1 GTSNPN, CDR2 SVGIG (reference sequence). The V gene lost 3 bases and the J gene lost 0 bases, with 21 bases spanning the gap. This CDR3 has 17 amino acids. The CDR3 sequence is CAWSFRAYPTSSYEQYF. The CDR3 nucleotides read TGTGCCTGGAGCTTTCGGGCCTACCCAACTAGCTCCTACGAGCAGTACTTC.

The V call is TRBV18, the J call TRBJ2-3, with 7 nucleotides matching TRBD2. Germline V gene sequence: CDR1 KGHSH, CDR2 LQKENI. V was clipped by 3 bases and J by 9 bases; unmatched bases: 21. There are 18 residues in the CDR3. The CDR3 region has the DNA TGTGCCAGCTCACCCCGGCTTGGGGGAGGGCTGGGACTTGAAACGCAGTATTTT. It is translated as CASSPRLGGGLGLETQYF.

As for this clone: At one end the junction does not follow the germline gene, possibly because of a read error. V gene TRBV11-2 combines with J gene TRBJ2-7, with 10 bases matching TRBD2. From germline, CDR1 is SGHAT and CDR2 FQNNGV. CDR3 length: 11 amino acids. CDR3 residues: CASGVAGGKDF. DNA of the CDR3: TGTGCTAGCGGCGTAGCGGGAGGTAAGGACTTC.

The chain recombines TRBV9 with TRBJ1-1; 10 bases are shared with TRBD1. This CDR3 is built from 16 residues. Germline trimming cut 3 bases from V and 4 bases from J; bases unmatched to any gene: 9. Germline CDR1 and CDR2: SGDLS and YYNGEE. The DNA of the CDR3 is TGTGCCAGCAGCGGGCCAAGGACAGGGGGGTCCACTGAAGCTTTCTTT. Translation: CASSGPRTGGSTEAFF.

This clone showed up just once. The rearrangement joins TRBV19 to TRBJ2-7, with 8 bases aligning to TRBD1. With V trimmed by 3 bases and J by 2 bases, 3 bases remained unmatched. CDR3 length: 14 residues. Looked up from germline, CDR1 is LNHDA and CDR2 is SQIVND (reference sequence). CDR3 protein: CASSIGQGTYEQYF. CDR3 coding DNA: TGTGCCAGTAGTATCGGACAGGGTACCTACGAGCAGTACTTC.

V usage is TRBV7-2 and J usage is TRBJ2-3, with a weak D call TRBD2 (5 bases). CDR1 is SGHTA, CDR2 FQGNSA, per germline. The V end lost 4 bases, the J end lost 8 bases, and 13 bases lay between the germline ends. The CDR3 contains 13 residues. The CDR3 protein is CASSSRTPPTQYF. CDR3 coding DNA: TGTGCCAGCAGCTCCAGGACTCCCCCTACGCAGTATTTT. Filled out from reference TRBV7-2 and TRBJ2-3, the complete variable domain reads GAGVSQSPSNKVTEKGKDVELRCDPISGHTALYWYRQSLGQGLEFLIYFQGNSAPDKSGLPSDRFSAERTGGSVSTLTIQRTQQEDSAVYLCASSSRTPPTQYFGPGTRLTVL.

The CDR3 here is CASSSLTGTRETQYF. In DNA form, the CDR3 reads TGTGCCAGCTCATCTCTTACCGGGACCAGAGAGACCCAGTACTTC. The chain couples TRBV18 to TRBJ2-5; D is tentatively TRBD1 or TRBD2 (5 bases each). This CDR3 has 15 amino acids. Germline V gene data show CDR1 as KGHSH and CDR2 as LQKENI. The V end was cut by 5 bases, the J end by 4 bases, with 17 bases between.

This chain links TRBV9 with TRBJ1-1; D call uncertain. Germline CDR1 SGDLS, CDR2 YYNGEE. This CDR3 contains 14 residues. The V end was cut by 0 bases, the J end by 1 base, with 7 bases between. The DNA for the CDR3 is TGTGCCAGCAGCGTAGGCCTAGCGAACACTGAAGCTTTCTTT. Its translation is CASSVGLANTEAFF.

The table lists this clone with a count of one. The chain couples TRBV5-4 to TRBJ2-5, with D uncertain. The V end was cut by 4 bases, the J end by 1 base, with 11 bases between. Germline V gene lookup returns CDR1 SGHNT and CDR2 YYREEE (reference sequence). The CDR3 length is 14 residues. CDR3 sequence: CASSPRVGQETQYF. In DNA form, the CDR3 reads TGTGCCAGCAGCCCCCGGGTGGGCCAAGAGACCCAGTACTTC.

This chain links TRBV10-1 with TRBJ2-2; perhaps TRBD2 as D (5 bases). The V and J ends lost 5 bases and 2 bases respectively, with 9 bases between them. The CDR3 sequence is 14 residues long. Germline-derived CDR1 and CDR2 are WNHNN and SYGVQD (reference sequence). The CDR3 region is CASSPAGNTGELFF. CDR3 in DNA: TGCGCCAGCAGTCCCGCGGGTAACACCGGGGAGCTGTTTTTT.

The sample holds one count of this clone. This rearrangement joins TRBV10-2 to TRBJ1-3, with a possible D match to TRBD1 (5 bases). The germline CDR1 and CDR2 sequences are WSHSY and SAAADI. The CDR3 has 15 amino acids. V was shortened by 3 bases and J by 0 bases, with 9 bases between the two germline ends. This CDR3 is CASSEAGGSGNTIYF. The CDR3 DNA reads TGCGCCAGCAGTGAAGCGGGGGGCTCTGGAAACACCATATATTTT.

This clone was counted once. This chain links TRBV19 with TRBJ2-7; TRBD2 aligns across 8 bases. This CDR3 has 15 amino acids. In germline, CDR1 is LNHDA, CDR2 SQIVND (reference sequence). The junction had 8 bases not matched to a gene; V was cut back by 6 bases and J by 1 base. CDR3 sequence reads: CASSGRALKSYEQYF. The DNA for the CDR3 is TGTGCCAGTAGCGGGAGGGCCTTAAAGTCCTACGAGCAGTACTTC.

The gene calls are TRBV6-6 and TRBJ1-2; D gene uncertain. Germline V lookup: CDR1 MNHNY, CDR2 SVGAGI (reference sequence). The CDR3 runs 14 residues. V was pared by 6 bases and J by 0 bases, with 11 bases between. The CDR3 loop reads CASRQLDTNYGYTF. The CDR3, as DNA: TGTGCCAGCAGACAACTCGACACTAACTATGGCTACACCTTC.

The chain uses TRBV18 and TRBJ2-5; D unresolved. The CDR3 totals 13 residues. The V end was cut by 1 base, the J end by 3 bases, with 6 bases between. Germline values: CDR1 KGHSH, CDR2 LQKENI. CDR3 sequence reads: CASSPLSEETQYF. The CDR3 DNA follows: TGTGCCAGCTCACCACTCTCTGAAGAGACCCAGTACTTC. Variable domain in full (rest from reference TRBV18 and TRBJ2-5): NAGVMQNPRHLVRRRGQEARLRCSPMKGHSHVYWYRQLPEEGLKFMVYLQKENIIDESGMPKERFSAEFPKEGPSILRIQQVVRGDSAAYFCASSPLSEETQYFGPGTRLLVL.

The chain employs TRBV9 and TRBJ1-2; D is unresolved. Deletions cut 0 bases from V and 3 bases from J, with 15 bases between. The germline V gene encodes CDR1 SGDLS and CDR2 YYNGEE. The CDR3 is 16 residues long. The CDR3 coding sequence is TGTGCCAGCAGCGTAGTTACTGGGGTTTATGACTATGGCTACACCTTC. Translated: CASSVVTGVYDYGYTF. The full variable domain, rest sourced from reference TRBV9 and TRBJ1-2, is DSGVTQTPKHLITATGQRVTLRCSPRSGDLSVYWYQQSLDQGLQFLIQYYNGEERAKGNILERFSAQQFPDLHSELNLSSLELGDSALYFCASSVVTGVYDYGYTFGSGTRLTVV.

This chain links TRBV4-3 with TRBJ2-1; the match to TRBD2 covers 10 bases. The junction had 12 bases not matched to a gene; V was cut back by 0 bases and J by 1 base. The germline CDR1 and CDR2 sequences are LGHNA and YSLEER. The length of the CDR3 is 20 residues. The chain's CDR3 is CASSQEGLAAPGLSYNEQFF. CDR3 DNA: TGCGCCAGCAGCCAAGAAGGACTAGCGGCCCCCGGGCTGTCCTACAATGAGCAGTTCTTC.

DNA for the CDR3: TGTGCCAGCAGCCAAGGCCCGGCTAGCGGGAGGGCCGGGACCTACAATGAGCAGTTCTTC. Its translation is CASSQGPASGRAGTYNEQFF. This sequence joins TRBV4-2 and TRBJ2-1; 12 nucleotides align to TRBD2. Per germline, CDR1 LGHNA and CDR2 YNFKEQ. The CDR3 has 20 amino acids. V shed 1 base, J shed 2 bases, and the junction held 12 bases outside the gene matches.

The chain has TRBV7-9 and TRBJ1-4; D uncertain. CDR1 and CDR2 from the germline V gene are SEHNR and FQNEAQ (reference sequence). The germline V and J ends were trimmed by 3 bases and 3 bases, with 5 bases remaining between them. The CDR3 is 13 amino acids. The CDR3 sequence: CASSLPPNEKLFF. CDR3 sequence (DNA): TGTGCCAGCAGCTTGCCCCCTAATGAAAAACTGTTTTTT.

The V call is TRBV7-2, the J call TRBJ2-2; 7 nucleotides agree with TRBD1. Germline values: CDR1 SGHTA, CDR2 FQGNSA. This CDR3 is 12 amino acids long. Trimming at V came to 11 bases and at J to 4 bases, leaving 4 bases not matched to a gene. CDR3 sequence: CASNRGTGELFF. CDR3 bases: TGTGCCTCCAACAGGGGCACCGGGGAGCTGTTTTTT.